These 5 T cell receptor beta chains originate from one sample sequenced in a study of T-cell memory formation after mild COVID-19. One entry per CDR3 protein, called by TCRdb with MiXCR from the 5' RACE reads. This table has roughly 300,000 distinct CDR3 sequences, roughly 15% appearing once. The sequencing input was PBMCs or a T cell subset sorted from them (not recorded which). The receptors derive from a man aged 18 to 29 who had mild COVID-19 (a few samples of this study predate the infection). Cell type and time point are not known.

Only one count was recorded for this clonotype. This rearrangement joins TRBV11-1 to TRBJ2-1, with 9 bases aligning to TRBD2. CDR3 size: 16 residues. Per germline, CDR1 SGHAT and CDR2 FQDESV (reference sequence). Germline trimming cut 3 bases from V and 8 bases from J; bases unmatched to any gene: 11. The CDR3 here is CASSLLRGGAPHEQFF. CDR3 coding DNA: TGTGCCAGCAGCTTGCTACGCGGGGGGGCCCCCCATGAGCAGTTCTTC.

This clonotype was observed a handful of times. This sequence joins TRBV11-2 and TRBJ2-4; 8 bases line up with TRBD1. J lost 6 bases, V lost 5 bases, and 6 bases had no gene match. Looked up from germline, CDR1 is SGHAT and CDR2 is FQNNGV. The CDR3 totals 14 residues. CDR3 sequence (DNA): TGTGCCAGCAGCGACAGGGGTGGAAGAAACATTCAGTACTTC. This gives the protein CASSDRGGRNIQYF.

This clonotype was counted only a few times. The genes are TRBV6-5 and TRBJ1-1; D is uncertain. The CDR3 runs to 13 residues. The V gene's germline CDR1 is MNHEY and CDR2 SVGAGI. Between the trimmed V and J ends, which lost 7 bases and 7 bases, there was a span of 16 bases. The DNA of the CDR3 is TGTGCCAGCATCCAACTCTGGCAGAGTGAAGCTTTCTTT. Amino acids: CASIQLWQSEAFF.

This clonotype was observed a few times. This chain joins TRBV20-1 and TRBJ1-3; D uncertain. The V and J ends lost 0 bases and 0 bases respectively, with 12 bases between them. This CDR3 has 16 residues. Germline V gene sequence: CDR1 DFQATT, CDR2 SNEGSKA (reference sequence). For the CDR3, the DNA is TGCAGTGCTAGAGACAAACCGGATAGCTCTGGAAACACCATATATTTT. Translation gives CSARDKPDSSGNTIYF.

The CDR3 bases are TGTGCCAGCAGAGTAGGCGGGCAGAACACCGGGGAGCTGTTTTTT. This sequence encodes CASRVGGQNTGELFF. V is TRBV7-2 and J is TRBJ2-2; possibly TRBD2 for D (5 bases). Germline CDR1 SGHTA, CDR2 FQGNSA. V lost 6 bases and J lost 1, with 12 bases in between. The CDR3 spans 15 residues. The full variable domain, its missing parts supplied by reference TRBV7-2 and TRBJ2-2, is GAGVSQSPSNKVTEKGKDVELRCDPISGHTALYWYRQSLGQGLEFLIYFQGNSAPDKSGLPSDRFSAERTGGSVSTLTIQRTQQEDSAVYLCASRVGGQNTGELFFGEGSRLTVL.